This note documents a single T cell receptor beta chain sequence. Naive CD8 cells, CD45RO-negative and positively selected for CCR7, excluded terminally differentiated effector memory CD45RA+ cells. The data derive from a study of shared clonotypes between healthy human individuals. Deletions cut 6 bases from V and 1 base from J, with 12 bases between. CDR3 length: 14 residues. In germline, CDR1 is LGHNA, CDR2 YSLEER. Clones were read by immunoSEQ multiplex PCR, and TCRdb kept only the in-frame ones, dropping some. The sample lists 650,000 to 800,000 clones, 92% occurring once. The chain has TRBV4-3 and TRBJ1-2; D ambiguous. The sample consisted of naive CD8+ T cells sorted from blood. The TCR originated in a man aged 25-45 years in good health. CDR3 in DNA: TGCGCCAGCAGTCCCGTACTCGGTAACTATGGCTACACCTTC. The encoded protein is CASSPVLGNYGYTF.